Below are 8 T cell receptor beta chains sequenced from a single sample in a study of blood T cell repertoires in COVID-19. Some clones are missing from TCRdb's copy, which holds only in-frame ones; the method was immunoSEQ multiplex PCR. This repertoire shows some 250,000 clones, roughly 86% found once; its top ten account for around 5%. Sequencing input: peripheral blood. The receptors were sampled from a woman aged 55-70 years with COVID-19, enrolled during active disease.

The sample holds one count of this clone. The rearrangement joins TRBV30 to TRBJ1-2; D remains ambiguous. Trimming took off 0 bases at V and 1 base at J, with 6 bases between the two ends. Germline V gene lookup returns CDR1 GTSNPN and CDR2 SVGIG (reference sequence). The CDR3 totals 13 residues. The DNA of the CDR3 is TGTGCCTGGAGTGTACAAATTAACTATGGCTACACCTTC. It is translated as CAWSVQINYGYTF.

This chain links TRBV6-2 or TRBV6-3 with TRBJ1-1; D is perhaps TRBD1 (6 bases). Between the trimmed V and J ends, which lost 4 bases and 1 base, there was a span of 7 bases. Germline V CDR1 and CDR2: MNHEY, SVGEGT. The CDR3 runs to 13 residues. CDR3: CASSLTGNTEAFF. Written as DNA, the CDR3 is TGTGCCAGCAGTTTGACAGGGAACACTGAAGCTTTCTTT.

This chain links TRBV6-5 with TRBJ1-6, with D possibly TRBD1 on 6 matching bases. The CDR3 loop spans 13 amino acids. With 6 bases removed from V and 10 bases from J, the gap between germline ends came to 13 bases. The germline V gene has CDR1 MNHEY and CDR2 SVGAGI. The CDR3 DNA reads as TGTGCCAGCAGGACAGGCTCCTTGTCACCCCTCCACTTT. Amino acid sequence: CASRTGSLSPLHF.

This rearrangement joins TRBV19 to TRBJ1-2, with TRBD1 as a possible D gene (5 bases). This CDR3 spans 16 amino acids. The germline V gene has CDR1 LNHDA and CDR2 SQIVND (reference sequence). V lost 3 bases, J lost 2 bases, and 16 bases lay in between. CDR3 loop: CASSMVAGMSNYGYTF. The CDR3 DNA reads as TGTGCCAGTAGTATGGTTGCAGGGATGTCGAACTATGGCTACACCTTC.

J is TRBJ1-2 and V is TRBV4-3; 7 bases map to TRBD1. The J segment lost 4 bases and the V segment lost 0 bases, leaving 14 bases of the junction unmatched. The CDR3 runs to 18 residues. Per germline, CDR1 LGHNA and CDR2 YSLEER. This chain's CDR3 is CASSQEADRAIGGYGYTF. DNA for the CDR3: TGCGCCAGCAGCCAAGAAGCTGACAGGGCCATTGGCGGCTATGGCTACACCTTC.

This clone was recorded only once. The chain uses TRBV10-3 and TRBJ1-5; no reliable D call. V dropped 3 bases and J dropped 1 base, with 10 bases sitting between them. The CDR3 totals 15 residues. Per germline, CDR1 ENHRY and CDR2 SYGVKD. CDR3 sequence: CAISESTESNQPQHF. In DNA form, the CDR3 reads TGTGCCATCAGTGAATCGACGGAGAGCAATCAGCCCCAGCATTTT.

The chain couples TRBV7-8 to TRBJ2-5; D is ambiguous. The CDR3 loop spans 15 amino acids. V lost 1 base and J 2 bases, leaving 11 bases between the germline ends. CDR1 SGHVS and CDR2 FQNEAQ come from the germline V gene. The CDR3: CASSLETGYQETQYF. Written as DNA, the CDR3 is TGTGCCAGCAGCTTAGAGACCGGGTATCAAGAGACCCAGTACTTC.

V gene TRBV6-4 combines with J gene TRBJ1-5; 9 bases are a match to TRBD1. The length of the CDR3 is 15 residues. CDR1 is MRHNA and CDR2 is SNTAGT in the germline V gene. V was clipped by 6 bases and J by 5 bases; unmatched bases: 8. CDR3: CASSGDRDRDQPQHF. CDR3 coding DNA: TGTGCCAGCAGCGGTGACAGGGACAGGGATCAGCCCCAGCATTTT.